The 7 T cell receptor beta chains in this list originate from one sample, sequenced in a study of glioma-infiltrating T cells. TCR alpha and beta CDR3 regions were amplified from RNA using iRepertoire nested multiplex PCR. TCRdb reprocessed the multiplex PCR reads via MiXCR and lists one record per CDR3 protein. The data contain fewer than 90,000 distinct CDR3 sequences, under 30% of them singletons. The sample was glioma tissue, nonneoplastic brain tissue, or PBMCs (not recorded which). These receptors all come from a human donor with low-grade glioma or glioblastoma, undergoing nonglioma brain surgery, or in good health (not recorded which).

This clonotype was seen ten or more times. The V call is TRBV20-1, the J call TRBJ1-1, with TRBD1 matching 9 bases. This CDR3 spans 14 amino acids. The germline V gene has CDR1 DFQATT and CDR2 SNEGSKA (reference sequence). Unmatched junction bases numbered 6, after V lost 3 bases and J lost 4 bases. The CDR3 DNA follows: TGCAGTGCTAGTACAGGGGGCATCCGCACTGAAGCTTTCTTT. Its protein is CSASTGGIRTEAFF.

This clonotype was counted at least ten times. This chain connects TRBV2 to TRBJ1-5, with D maybe TRBD1 (6 bases). The germline gives CDR1 SNHLY, CDR2 FYNNEI. V was pared by 5 bases and J by 3 bases, with 14 bases between. The CDR3 has 15 residues. The CDR3 coding sequence is TGTGCCAGCAGTTTTCAAGGACAGATCAATCAGCCCCAGCATTTT. Its protein product is CASSFQGQINQPQHF.

The rearrangement links TRBV29-1 to TRBJ2-7, with D possibly matching TRBD1 (5 bases). Germline V gene sequence: CDR1 SQVTM, CDR2 ANQGSEA. Trimming cost V 3 bases and J 2 bases, with 11 bases left between them. This CDR3 spans 13 amino acids. CDR3 DNA: TGCAGCGTTGAGGTTCAGGGCCCCTACGAGCAGTACTTC. Translation: CSVEVQGPYEQYF.

In this sample, this clonotype turned up many times. The genes are TRBV4-1 and TRBJ2-1, with 14 bases identical to TRBD2. V shed 0 bases and J 6 bases; nucleotides not matched to a gene: 10. Germline-derived CDR1 and CDR2 are MGHRA and YSYEKL. The CDR3 extends over 19 amino acids. CDR3 sequence (DNA): TGCGCCAGCAGCCAAGATCGTGGGAAGACTAGCGGGAGGGGCAATGAGCAGTTCTTC. Translating gives CASSQDRGKTSGRGNEQFF.

Turning to this clonotype: A much larger clonotype is one base distant, so this may be a read error. The chain uses TRBV27 and TRBJ2-5; 9 bases are shared with TRBD2. The junction had 2 bases not matched to a gene; V was cut back by 11 bases and J by 1 base. This CDR3 is built from 12 residues. CDR1 is MNHEY, CDR2 SMNVEV, per germline (reference sequence). For the CDR3, the DNA is TGTGCCGGCGGGAGGGTCCAAGAGACCCAGTACTTC. Amino acids: CAGGRVQETQYF.

This clonotype is labeled as medium-sized. This CDR3 is CASSQGGGNTEAFF. In DNA form, the CDR3 reads TGTGCCAGCAGTCAAGGTGGGGGAAACACTGAAGCTTTCTTT. V and J are TRBV6-1 and TRBJ1-1; maybe TRBD1 (5 bases). Germline V gene sequence: CDR1 MNHNS, CDR2 SASEGT. This CDR3 region has 14 residues. V was cut by 5 bases and J by 2 bases, with 12 bases left in between.

V and J are TRBV12-3 or TRBV12-4 and TRBJ2-7; D not resolved. The CDR3 length is 12 residues. The V and J ends lost 6 bases and 3 bases respectively, with 9 bases between them. CDR3 sequence (DNA): TGTGCCAGCAGAAAGAATAGCTACGAGCAGTACTTC. Protein product: CASRKNSYEQYF.